The clone carrying this TCR beta chain is deemed medium-sized. The antigen is undetermined. Using its own MiXCR run on the PCR reads, TCRdb lists one record per CDR3 protein. In the table there are some 10,000 distinct CDR3 sequences, about a sixth of which are singletons. This specimen comes from a study of molecular identifiers for immune sequencing clone quantification. Points from the study as a whole: More than 800,000 naive cells reportedly did not prevent detection of spiked Jurkat TCR RNA from one cell. Clones carrying above 20 RNA copies accounted for over 98% of effector molecules, under 1% in naive cells. Highly expanded clone sizes could be underestimated by identical TCR molecules that share a barcode.

Libraries for naive CD8 T cells, which were made from about 20,000 to 1,000,000 sorted cells, drew on 10%, 30% or 50% of the RNA. Germline CDR1 and CDR2: DFQATT and SNEGSKA (reference sequence). Trimming stripped 0 bases from V and 1 base from J, with 13 bases between. The CDR3 length is 15 residues. The V gene is TRBV20-1, the J gene TRBJ2-7, with D maybe TRBD2 (6 bases). The sequence was collected from a human donor in good health. Some libraries in this study had Jurkat cell RNA spiked in. Input material: naive CD8+ T cells from blood, with Jurkat cell RNA spiked in. The subset here: FACS-sorted CD8+CD4-CCR7+CD45RA+ naive T cells. The CDR3 is CSARDWASESYEQYF. CDR3 coding DNA: TGCAGTGCTAGAGATTGGGCTAGCGAGTCCTACGAGCAGTACTTC.